This T cell receptor (beta chain) is from a study of Ad26.COV2.S vaccination and SARS-CoV-2 variants. The wider study: Donor was one of the participants in the Ad26.COV2.S arm of the COV1001 trial.

Germline CDR1 reads KGHDR; CDR2 reads SFDVKD. The CDR3 consists of 18 residues. V gave up 1 base and J gave up 0 bases, with 14 bases separating them. Documented treatment: roughly 19 received Ad26.COV2.S at low or high dose, single or two shots; 5 received placebo; per-sample allocation not given. The samples were gathered on day 63 after the first injection of vaccine or placebo. In its sample, this clone was seen a few times. Sequenced by immunoSEQ multiplex PCR; TCRdb stores in-frame clones only, minus some. The table records more than 300,000 clones, just under 85% of them present only once. Sequencing was performed on peripheral blood, taken in a trial of Ad26.COV2.S vaccine versus placebo. The chain recombines TRBV24-1 with TRBJ2-2; D could derive from TRBD1 or TRBD2 (6 bases each). The clonotype was recovered from a person aged 18-60 years who received the Ad26.COV2.S COVID-19 vaccine or a placebo. This chain's CDR3 is CATSDFMGGGTNTGELFF. The CDR3 DNA reads TGTGCCACCAGTGATTTCATGGGGGGCGGAACGAACACCGGGGAGCTGTTTTTT.